This T cell receptor (beta chain) was found in a study of control samples from healthy donors and cancer patients. J gave up 5 bases and V 11 bases, and 8 bases lay outside the gene matches. The CDR3 contains 12 residues. The germline CDR1 and CDR2 sequences are ENHRY and SYGVKD. Assay used: immunoSEQ multiplex PCR; TCRdb lists only in-frame clones, some missing. The repertoire holds under 70,000 clones, with 70% to 90% as singletons. This TCR came from a man aged 50 to 60 in good health. The sample taken for sequencing was blood. This chain connects TRBV10-3 to TRBJ2-5, with 7 bases aligning to TRBD1. CDR3 sequence (DNA): TGTGCCTATTCAGCAGGGGGTGAGACCCAGTACTTC. This codes for CAYSAGGETQYF.